These 9 T cell receptor beta chains were sequenced from one sample in a study of T cell repertoires in cytomegalovirus infection. Their antigens are not known. TCRdb itself ran the reads through MiXCR, one entry per CDR3 protein. This repertoire shows around 230,000 distinct CDR3 sequences, 30% to 45% found once; its top ten account for roughly three fifths. The sequencing here drew on CD8+ T cells from cultured PBMCs, taken from culture after CMV antigen stimulation. These receptors all come from a human donor in good health (CMV status not recorded). Some clones in this sample may be carry-over from other donors' samples.

This clonotype was seen repeatedly, ten times or more. V gene TRBV7-2 combines with J gene TRBJ2-3; D might be TRBD1 (6 bases). The CDR3 is 15 amino acids. The germline V gene encodes CDR1 SGHTA and CDR2 FQGNSA. V was trimmed by 1 base and J by 4 bases, leaving 12 bases between them. The CDR3 nucleotides read TGTGCCAGCAGCTTAGTGGCAGGGGTGGCAGATACGCAGTATTTT. Its protein product is CASSLVAGVADTQYF.

The chain couples TRBV7-9 to TRBJ1-2; D not resolved. Trimming took off 2 bases at V and 6 bases at J, with 7 bases between the two ends. This CDR3 is built from 12 residues. Germline V lookup: CDR1 SEHNR, CDR2 FQNEAQ (reference sequence). In nucleotides, the CDR3 is TGTGCCAGCAGCTTATTTACGGATGGCTACACCTTC. Translating gives CASSLFTDGYTF.

This clonotype occurred a few times. The chain combines TRBV27 with TRBJ1-5; TRBD1 is a possible D gene (5 bases). The germline V gene encodes CDR1 MNHEY and CDR2 SMNVEV (reference sequence). V dropped 2 bases and J dropped 4 bases, with 15 bases sitting between them. The CDR3 is 16 amino acids. The CDR3 loop reads CASSLTAGPTNQPQHF. The CDR3 nucleotides read TGTGCCAGCAGTTTAACGGCAGGGCCTACGAATCAGCCCCAGCATTTT.

This clonotype was seen only a few times. V gene TRBV10-3 combines with J gene TRBJ1-5, with D possibly being TRBD1 (5 bases). Germline V gene data show CDR1 as ENHRY and CDR2 as SYGVKD. V lost 2 bases and J lost 6, with 14 bases in between. The CDR3 loop spans 15 amino acids. CDR3 loop: CAISEVGAGAQPQHF. In nucleotides, the CDR3 is TGTGCCATCAGTGAGGTCGGGGCCGGGGCTCAGCCCCAGCATTTT.

The chain employs TRBV11-2 and TRBJ2-2; TRBD2 is a possible D gene (6 bases). This CDR3 is built from 16 residues. CDR1 and CDR2 from the germline V gene are SGHAT and FQNNGV. With 4 bases removed from V and 1 base from J, the gap between germline ends came to 13 bases. The CDR3 sequence: CASSSLWGENTGELFF. CDR3 nucleotides: TGTGCCAGCAGCTCGCTCTGGGGGGAGAACACCGGGGAGCTGTTTTTT.

The chain links TRBV15 to TRBJ2-2; no firm D call. Germline V CDR1 and CDR2: LNHNV, YYDKDF (reference sequence). V was shortened by 1 base and J by 0 bases, with 12 bases between the two germline ends. CDR3 length equals 17 residues. The DNA for the CDR3 is TGTGCCACCAGCAGAGTTCCCCTAGACCCGAACACCGGGGAGCTGTTTTTT. It specifies CATSRVPLDPNTGELFF. The full variable domain, with the rest looked up from reference TRBV15 and TRBJ2-2, is DAMVIQNPRYQVTQFGKPVTLSCSQTLNHNVMYWYQQKSSQAPKLLFHYYDKDFNNEADTPDNFQSRRPNTSFCFLDIRSPGLGDTAMYLCATSRVPLDPNTGELFFGEGSRLTVL.

The chain joins TRBV12-3 or TRBV12-4 to TRBJ2-7; D call uncertain. Trimming removed 1 base from V and 2 bases from J, with 12 bases in between. The CDR3 loop spans 15 amino acids. CDR3 nucleotide sequence: TGTGCCAGCAGTTTAGTCGGCCAGCCCCCCTACGAGCAGTACTTC. It specifies CASSLVGQPPYEQYF.

Written as DNA, the CDR3 is TGTGCCAGCAGCCCCAGGAGAAGGCACGAGCAGTACTTC. This sequence encodes CASSPRRRHEQYF. V usage is TRBV13 and J usage is TRBJ2-7, with D unclear. The ends were cut back, 5 bases at V and 5 bases at J, with 13 bases in the middle. The CDR3 is made up of 13 amino acids. Per germline, CDR1 PRHDT and CDR2 FYEKMQ (reference sequence).

The chain is built from TRBV14 and TRBJ2-7, with D possibly TRBD1 on 5 matching bases. CDR3 length equals 14 residues. From germline, CDR1 is SGHDN and CDR2 FVKESK. V gave up 5 bases and J gave up 3 bases, with 14 bases separating them. The CDR3 here is CASSKSQGIYEQYF. CDR3 coding DNA: TGTGCCAGCAGCAAATCCCAGGGAATCTACGAGCAGTACTTC.